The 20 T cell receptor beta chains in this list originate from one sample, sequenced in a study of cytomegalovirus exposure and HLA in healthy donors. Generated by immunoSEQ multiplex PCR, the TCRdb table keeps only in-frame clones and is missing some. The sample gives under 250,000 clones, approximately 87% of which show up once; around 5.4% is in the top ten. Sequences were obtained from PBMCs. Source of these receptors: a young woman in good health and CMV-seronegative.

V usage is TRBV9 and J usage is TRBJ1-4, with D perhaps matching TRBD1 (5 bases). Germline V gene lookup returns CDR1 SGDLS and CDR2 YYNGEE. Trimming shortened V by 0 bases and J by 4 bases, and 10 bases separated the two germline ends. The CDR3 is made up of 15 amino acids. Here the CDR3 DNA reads TGTGCCAGCAGCGTAGGGTCAAGGGGTAATGAAAAACTGTTTTTT. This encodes CASSVGSRGNEKLFF.

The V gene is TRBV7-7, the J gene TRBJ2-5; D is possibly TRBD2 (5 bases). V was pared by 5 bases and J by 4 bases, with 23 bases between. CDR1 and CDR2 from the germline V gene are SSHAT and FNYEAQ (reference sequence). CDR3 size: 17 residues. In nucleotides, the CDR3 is TGTGCCAGCAGCCCTCAATCATCCACTAGTAGGCTAGAGACCCAGTACTTC. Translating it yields CASSPQSSTSRLETQYF.

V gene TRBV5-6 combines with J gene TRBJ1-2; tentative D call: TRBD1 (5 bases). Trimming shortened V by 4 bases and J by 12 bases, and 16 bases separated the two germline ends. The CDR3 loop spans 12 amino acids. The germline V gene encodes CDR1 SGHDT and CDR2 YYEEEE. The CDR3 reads CASSHGTAKHTF. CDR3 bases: TGTGCCAGCAGCCACGGGACCGCCAAACACACCTTC.

This CDR3 is CAWRPRGVPDEQYF. CDR3 in DNA: TGTGCCTGGAGACCTAGAGGGGTTCCAGACGAGCAGTACTTC. The chain is built from TRBV30 and TRBJ2-7, with D perhaps assigned TRBD1 or TRBD2 (5 bases each). Germline lookup yields CDR1 GTSNPN and CDR2 SVGIG (reference sequence). The CDR3 sequence is 14 residues long. Trimming stripped 3 bases from V and 5 bases from J, with 17 bases between.

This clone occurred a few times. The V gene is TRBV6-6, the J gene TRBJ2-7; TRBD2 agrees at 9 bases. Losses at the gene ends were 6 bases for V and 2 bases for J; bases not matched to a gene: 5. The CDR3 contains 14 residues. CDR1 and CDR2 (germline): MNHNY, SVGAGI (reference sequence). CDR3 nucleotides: TGTGCCAGCAGCCTTGGCGGGGGGGCCTACGAGCAGTACTTC. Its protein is CASSLGGGAYEQYF.

The CDR3 DNA reads as TGTGCCAGCAGACGAACCGGACTAGCGGTCCAAGAGACCCAGTACTTC. Amino acids: CASRRTGLAVQETQYF. This rearrangement joins TRBV2 to TRBJ2-5; 10 bases fit TRBD2. The CDR3 extends over 16 amino acids. Germline CDR1 SNHLY, CDR2 FYNNEI. Trimming took 6 bases from V and 1 from J; bases not matched to a gene: 8. The variable domain in full, completed from reference TRBV2 and TRBJ2-5, reads EPEVTQTPSHQVTQMGQEVILRCVPISNHLYFYWYRQILGQKVEFLVSFYNNEISEKSEIFDDQFSVERPDGSNFTLKIRSTKLEDSAMYFCASRRTGLAVQETQYFGPGTRLLVL.

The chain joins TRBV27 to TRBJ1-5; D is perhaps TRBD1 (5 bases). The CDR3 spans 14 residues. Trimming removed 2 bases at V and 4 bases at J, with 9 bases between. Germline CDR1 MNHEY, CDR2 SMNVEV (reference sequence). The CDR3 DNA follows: TGTGCCAGCAGTTTAGGAGACAGTAATCAGCCCCAGCATTTT. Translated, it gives CASSLGDSNQPQHF.

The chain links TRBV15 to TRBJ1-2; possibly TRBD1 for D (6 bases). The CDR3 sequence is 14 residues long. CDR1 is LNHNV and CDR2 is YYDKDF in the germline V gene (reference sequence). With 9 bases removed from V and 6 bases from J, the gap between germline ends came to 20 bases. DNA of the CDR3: TGTGCCACGTCAACCAGGGGAATTCAGGATGGCTACACCTTC. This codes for CATSTRGIQDGYTF.

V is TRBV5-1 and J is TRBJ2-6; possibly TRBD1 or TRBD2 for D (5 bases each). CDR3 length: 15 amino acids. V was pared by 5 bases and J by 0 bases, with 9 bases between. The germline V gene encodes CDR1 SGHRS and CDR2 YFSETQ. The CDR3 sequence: CASRRGYSGANVLTF. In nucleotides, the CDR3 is TGCGCCAGCAGGAGGGGTTACTCTGGGGCCAACGTCCTGACTTTC.

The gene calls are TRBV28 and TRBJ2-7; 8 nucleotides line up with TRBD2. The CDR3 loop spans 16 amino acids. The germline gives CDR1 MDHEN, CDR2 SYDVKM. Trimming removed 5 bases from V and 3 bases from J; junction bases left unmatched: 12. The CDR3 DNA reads TGTGCCAGCAGTCCCCCCCCGGGGGGGCTCAACTACGAGCAGTACTTC. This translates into CASSPPPGGLNYEQYF.

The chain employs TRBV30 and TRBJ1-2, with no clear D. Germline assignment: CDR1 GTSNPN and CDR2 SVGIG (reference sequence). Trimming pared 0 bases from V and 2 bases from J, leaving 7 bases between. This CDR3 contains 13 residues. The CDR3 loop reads CAWSVERNYGYTF. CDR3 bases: TGTGCCTGGAGTGTAGAGAGAAACTATGGCTACACCTTC.

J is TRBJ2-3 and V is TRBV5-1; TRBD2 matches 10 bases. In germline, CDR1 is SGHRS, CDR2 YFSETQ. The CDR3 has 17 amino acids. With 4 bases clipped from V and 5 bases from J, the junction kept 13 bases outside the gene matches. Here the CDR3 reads CASSALSGGAVGDTQYF. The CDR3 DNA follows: TGCGCCAGCAGCGCATTGAGCGGGGGGGCCGTTGGAGATACGCAGTATTTT.

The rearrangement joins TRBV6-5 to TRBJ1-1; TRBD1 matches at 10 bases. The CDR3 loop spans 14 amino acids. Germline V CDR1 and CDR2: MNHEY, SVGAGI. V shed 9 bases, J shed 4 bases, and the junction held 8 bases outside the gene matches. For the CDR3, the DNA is TGTGCCAGTAAACCGGGACAGGGGACCACTGAAGCTTTCTTT. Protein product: CASKPGQGTTEAFF.

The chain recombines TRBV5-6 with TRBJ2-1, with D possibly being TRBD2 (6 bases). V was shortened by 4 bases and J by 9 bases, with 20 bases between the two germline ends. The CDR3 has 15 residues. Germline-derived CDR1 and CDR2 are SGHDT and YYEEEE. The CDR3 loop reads CASSKGRDPRGEQFF. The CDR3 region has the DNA TGTGCCAGCAGCAAGGGTCGGGACCCGCGGGGTGAGCAGTTCTTC.

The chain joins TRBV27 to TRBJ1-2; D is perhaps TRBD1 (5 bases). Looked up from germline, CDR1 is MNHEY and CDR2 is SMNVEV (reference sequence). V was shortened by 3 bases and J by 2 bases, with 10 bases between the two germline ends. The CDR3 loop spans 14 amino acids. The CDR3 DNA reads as TGTGCCAGCAGTTTCGGGGGAACCAACTATGGCTACACCTTC. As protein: CASSFGGTNYGYTF.

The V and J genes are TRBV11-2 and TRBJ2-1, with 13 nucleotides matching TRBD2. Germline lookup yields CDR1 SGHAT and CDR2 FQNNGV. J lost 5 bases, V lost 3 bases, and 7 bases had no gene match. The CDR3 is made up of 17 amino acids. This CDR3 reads CASSLKLAGGGNNEQFF. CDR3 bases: TGTGCCAGCAGCTTGAAACTAGCGGGAGGGGGGAACAATGAGCAGTTCTTC.

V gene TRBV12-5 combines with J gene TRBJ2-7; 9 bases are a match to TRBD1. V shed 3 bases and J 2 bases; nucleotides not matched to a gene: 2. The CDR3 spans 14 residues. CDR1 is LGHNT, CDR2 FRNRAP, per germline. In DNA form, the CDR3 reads TGTGCTAGTGGTTTAGGACAGGGGCCCTACGAGCAGTACTTC. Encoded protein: CASGLGQGPYEQYF.

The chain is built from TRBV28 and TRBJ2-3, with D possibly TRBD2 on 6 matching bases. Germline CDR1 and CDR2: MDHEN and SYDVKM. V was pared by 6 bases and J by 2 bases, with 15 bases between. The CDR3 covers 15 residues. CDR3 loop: CASRGRDGNTDTQYF. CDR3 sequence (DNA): TGTGCCAGCAGGGGGCGGGACGGAAACACAGATACGCAGTATTTT.

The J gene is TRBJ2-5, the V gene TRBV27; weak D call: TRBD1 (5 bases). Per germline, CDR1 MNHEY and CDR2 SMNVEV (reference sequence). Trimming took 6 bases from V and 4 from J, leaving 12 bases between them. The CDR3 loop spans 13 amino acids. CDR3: CASSKDILETQYF. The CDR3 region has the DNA TGTGCCAGCAGCAAGGACATCTTAGAGACCCAGTACTTC.

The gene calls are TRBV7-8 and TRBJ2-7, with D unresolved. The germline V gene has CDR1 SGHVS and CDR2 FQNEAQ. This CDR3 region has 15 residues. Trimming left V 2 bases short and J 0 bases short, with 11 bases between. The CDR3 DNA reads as TGTGCCAGCAGCTTATGGGCAGGCGTCTCCTACGAGCAGTACTTC. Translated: CASSLWAGVSYEQYF.